Listed below are T cell receptor beta chains from one sample, sequenced in a study of blood T cell repertoires in COVID-19. Assay: immunoSEQ multiplex PCR; the TCRdb copy retains only in-frame clones and omits some. The sample gives fewer than 450,000 clones, nearly 90% of which show up once; approximately 2.1% is in the top ten. Sequencing used PBMCs or T cells enriched from blood (not recorded which). The receptor set was obtained from a middle-aged woman with acute COVID-19. CDR3s include the opening cysteine and the closing phenylalanine or tryptophan. D genes are given only for firm matches. Size is omitted from some rows. Given values are once, few, many or a class for expanded clones.

clone_size: once
d_call: .
v_call: TRBV6-4
j_call: TRBJ1-4
cdr3_nt: TGTGCCAGCAGTGTCCCCGGGACTCCTAATGAAAAACTGTTTTTT
cdr3_aa: CASSVPGTPNEKLFF

clone_size: .
d_call: TRBD1
v_call: TRBV5-1
j_call: TRBJ2-1
cdr3_nt: TGCGCCAGCAGCCTAGGGACAGGGTCCTACAATGAGCAGTTCTTC
cdr3_aa: CASSLGTGSYNEQFF

clone_size: .
d_call: .
v_call: TRBV6-1
j_call: TRBJ1-2
cdr3_nt: TGTGCCAGCAGTGAACAACAGGCTACTAACTATGGCTACACCTTC
cdr3_aa: CASSEQQATNYGYTF

clone_size: .
d_call: .
v_call: TRBV27
j_call: TRBJ2-7
cdr3_nt: TGTGCCAGCAGTTTACGAGGGTGGGGCTCCTACGAGCAGTACTTC
cdr3_aa: CASSLRGWGSYEQYF

clone_size: .
d_call: TRBD1
v_call: TRBV6-5
j_call: TRBJ1-1
cdr3_nt: TGTGCCAGTTACAGGGGAACGGGGAACACTGAAGCTTTCTTT
cdr3_aa: CASYRGTGNTEAFF

clone_size: once
d_call: TRBD1
v_call: TRBV19
j_call: TRBJ1-4
cdr3_nt: TGTGCCAGTAATCGGCCGGGACAGCTCGAAAAACTGTTTTTT
cdr3_aa: CASNRPGQLEKLFF

clone_size: .
d_call: .
v_call: TRBV7-9
j_call: TRBJ1-2
cdr3_nt: TGTGCCAGCAGCTTAGGGACAGCCTATGGCTACACCTTC
cdr3_aa: CASSLGTAYGYTF

clone_size: many
d_call: .
v_call: TRBV5-1
j_call: TRBJ2-1
cdr3_nt: TGCGCCAGCAGCTCTAGCTCGACCTACAATGAGCAGTTCTTC
cdr3_aa: CASSSSSTYNEQFF

clone_size: .
d_call: TRBD2
v_call: TRBV5-1
j_call: TRBJ2-1
cdr3_nt: TGCGCCAGCAGCTTGTTCGGGGGGGCCTCGGAGAGCTCCTACAATGAGCAGTTCTTC
cdr3_aa: CASSLFGGASESSYNEQFF

clone_size: .
d_call: .
v_call: TRBV27
j_call: TRBJ2-3
cdr3_nt: TGTGCCAGCCTAGGCACAGATACGCAGTATTTT
cdr3_aa: CASLGTDTQYF

clone_size: few
d_call: TRBD2
v_call: TRBV20-1
j_call: TRBJ2-1
cdr3_nt: TGCAGTGCTAGTCGGCTAGCGGCCTACAATGAGCAGTTCTTC
cdr3_aa: CSASRLAAYNEQFF

clone_size: .
d_call: .
v_call: TRBV7-2
j_call: TRBJ1-5
cdr3_nt: TGTGCCAGCAGCTCTCAGGTTAATCAGCCCCAGCATTTT
cdr3_aa: CASSSQVNQPQHF

clone_size: .
d_call: .
v_call: TRBV3-1/TRBV3-2
j_call: TRBJ2-2
cdr3_nt: TGTGCCAGCAGCCAAGTCTACTCGCGACAGGAAAACCCCGGGGAGCTGTTTTTT
cdr3_aa: CASSQVYSRQENPGELFF

clone_size: .
d_call: .
v_call: TRBV7-9
j_call: TRBJ1-4
cdr3_nt: TGTGCCAGCAGCCCGATAGCCCCGGGAGGGAATGAAAAACTGTTTTTT
cdr3_aa: CASSPIAPGGNEKLFF

clone_size: once
d_call: .
v_call: TRBV12-5
j_call: TRBJ1-2
cdr3_nt: TGTGCTAGTGGTTTGGTACAAGGTCCGGGTATGGATGGCTACACCTTC
cdr3_aa: CASGLVQGPGMDGYTF

clone_size: few
d_call: .
v_call: TRBV6-5
j_call: TRBJ1-2
cdr3_nt: TGTGCCAGCAGTCCGCCCGTAGTCGGGGGCTACACCTTC
cdr3_aa: CASSPPVVGGYTF

clone_size: .
d_call: .
v_call: TRBV29-1
j_call: TRBJ1-2
cdr3_nt: TGCAGCGTTGAAACCACGGGGGGGCTTCATGGCTACACCTTC
cdr3_aa: CSVETTGGLHGYTF

clone_size: .
d_call: TRBD1
v_call: TRBV9
j_call: TRBJ1-5
cdr3_nt: TGTGCCAGCAGCGTAGGACAGGGTGAGCAGCCCCAGCATTTT
cdr3_aa: CASSVGQGEQPQHF